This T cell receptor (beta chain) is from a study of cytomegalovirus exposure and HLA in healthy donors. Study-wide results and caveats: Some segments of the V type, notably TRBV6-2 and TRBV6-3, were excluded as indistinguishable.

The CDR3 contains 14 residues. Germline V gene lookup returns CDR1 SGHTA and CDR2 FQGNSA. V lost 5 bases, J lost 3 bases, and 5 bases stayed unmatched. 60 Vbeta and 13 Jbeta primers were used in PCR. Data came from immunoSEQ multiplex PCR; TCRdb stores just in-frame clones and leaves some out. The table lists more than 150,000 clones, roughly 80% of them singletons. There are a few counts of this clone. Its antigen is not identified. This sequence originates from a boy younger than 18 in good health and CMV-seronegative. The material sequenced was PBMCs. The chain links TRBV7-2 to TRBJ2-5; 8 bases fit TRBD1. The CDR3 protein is CASSPTGDKETQYF. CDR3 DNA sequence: TGTGCCAGCAGCCCGACAGGGGATAAAGAGACCCAGTACTTC.